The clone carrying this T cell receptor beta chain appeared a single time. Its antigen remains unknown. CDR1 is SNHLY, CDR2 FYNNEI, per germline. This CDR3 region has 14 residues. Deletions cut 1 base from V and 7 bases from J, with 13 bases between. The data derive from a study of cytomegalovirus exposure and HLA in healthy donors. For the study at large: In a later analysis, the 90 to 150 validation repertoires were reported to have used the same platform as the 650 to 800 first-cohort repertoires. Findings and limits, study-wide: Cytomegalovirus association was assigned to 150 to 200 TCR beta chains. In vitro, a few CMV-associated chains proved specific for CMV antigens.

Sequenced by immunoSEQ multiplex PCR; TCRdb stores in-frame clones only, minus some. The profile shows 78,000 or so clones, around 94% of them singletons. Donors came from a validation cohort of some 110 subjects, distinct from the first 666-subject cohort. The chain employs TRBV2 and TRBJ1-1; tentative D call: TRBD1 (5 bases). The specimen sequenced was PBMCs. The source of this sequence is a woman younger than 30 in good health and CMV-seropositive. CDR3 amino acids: CASSEEGQGSEAFF. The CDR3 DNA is TGTGCCAGCAGTGAAGAGGGTCAGGGAAGTGAAGCTTTCTTT. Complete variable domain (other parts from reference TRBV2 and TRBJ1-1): EPEVTQTPSHQVTQMGQEVILRCVPISNHLYFYWYRQILGQKVEFLVSFYNNEISEKSEIFDDQFSVERPDGSNFTLKIRSTKLEDSAMYFCASSEEGQGSEAFFGQGTRLTVV.